One T cell receptor beta chain is described in this entry. The antigen is not known. The assay was immunoSEQ multiplex PCR, and TCRdb's table has in-frame clones only and misses some. The table includes 77,000 or so clones, about 93% detected once. These data are taken from a study of OX40 agonist ivuxolimab in advanced cancers. As for the study in general: Patients received ivuxolimab, an agonistic anti-OX40 (CD134) antibody. Ivuxolimab was administered intravenously to patients at 0.01 to 10 mg/kg every 2 weeks.

The study's findings and limits: The 0.1-3.0 mg/kg partial responders had among the lowest clonal expansion. Among some nonresponders, normalized T-cell clonal expansion was also low.

The CDR3 has 15 amino acids. CDR1 LNHNV and CDR2 YYDKDF come from the germline V gene (reference sequence). Unmatched junction bases numbered 7, after V lost 4 bases and J lost 5 bases. The sample consisted of CD4+ or CD8+ T cells sorted from blood, taken in a trial of the OX40 agonist ivuxolimab. This TCR came from an adult with an advanced solid tumor such as melanoma, head and neck, liver or kidney cancer. The chain carries TRBV15 and TRBJ2-3; TRBD1 matches 9 bases. CDR3 residues: CATSIRDRVGDTQYF. CDR3 DNA: TGTGCCACCAGCATCCGGGACAGGGTCGGAGATACGCAGTATTTT.